This TCR beta chain was recovered during a study of siplizumab effects on memory and regulatory T cells. Points from the study as a whole: No assignable naive or memory phenotype existed for roughly 80-96% of proliferating CD4+ or CD8+ clones. Siplizumab produced a significant reduction in alloreactive sequences that were traceable to unstimulated CD4+ memory cells. Researchers could map only a minor fraction of alloreactive clones to unstimulated subsets.

Details on this clone: What it binds is not known.

Trimming stripped 4 bases from V and 1 base from J, with 7 bases between. This CDR3 region has 13 residues. The germline V gene encodes CDR1 MGHRA and CDR2 YSYEKL. Profiling relied on immunoSEQ multiplex PCR, and the TCRdb table lists in-frame clones only, not all of them. The sample has 100,000 or so clones, roughly 93% seen once. This chain connects TRBV4-1 to TRBJ1-1; D is ambiguous. This sequence originates from a human donor in good health. The material sequenced was non-Treg CD4+ T cells sorted from blood. The CDR3 spells CASSPTANTEAFF. In DNA, the CDR3 is TGCGCCAGCAGCCCAACAGCGAACACTGAAGCTTTCTTT.